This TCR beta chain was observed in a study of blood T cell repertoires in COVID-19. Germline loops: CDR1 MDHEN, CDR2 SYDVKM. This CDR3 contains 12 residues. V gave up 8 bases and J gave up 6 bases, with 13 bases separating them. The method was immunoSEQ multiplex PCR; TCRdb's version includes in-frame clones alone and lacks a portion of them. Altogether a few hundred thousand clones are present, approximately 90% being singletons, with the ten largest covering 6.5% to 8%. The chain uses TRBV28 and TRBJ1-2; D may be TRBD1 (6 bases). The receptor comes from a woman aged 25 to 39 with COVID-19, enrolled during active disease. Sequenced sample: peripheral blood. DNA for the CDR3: TGTGCCAGCGGGGGGGCCCGGAATGGCTACACCTTC. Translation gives CASGGARNGYTF.